This section outlines one T cell receptor beta chain sequence together with its context. Antigen: not known. The entry originates in a study of T cell responses to AZD1222 COVID-19 vaccine. Measured with immunoSEQ multiplex PCR; TCRdb has only the in-frame clones, and not every one. The table has about 120,000 clones, approximately 83% seen once; the top ten hold around 3.9%. Whole-study results and caveats: Just a handful of people given AZD1222 tested seropositive at baseline. Mostly white British, mostly female donors; authors suggested clonal diversity may be underestimated. The CD4 TCRs associated with vaccination extended across spike and predominated at 160-218 and 743-854.

Trimming took 5 bases from V and 5 from J; bases not matched to a gene: 15. The CDR3 is 17 amino acids. Germline-derived CDR1 and CDR2 are MDHEN and SYDVKM. The receptor was derived from an adult in good health. V and J are TRBV28 and TRBJ2-5, with 9 bases lining up with TRBD2. The sequencing used peripheral blood, collected on day 0 of MenACWY control vaccination. In DNA, the CDR3 is TGTGCCAGCAGTCCTAGCCCAGATGGACTAGCGTATGAGACCCAGTACTTC. Amino acids: CASSPSPDGLAYETQYF.